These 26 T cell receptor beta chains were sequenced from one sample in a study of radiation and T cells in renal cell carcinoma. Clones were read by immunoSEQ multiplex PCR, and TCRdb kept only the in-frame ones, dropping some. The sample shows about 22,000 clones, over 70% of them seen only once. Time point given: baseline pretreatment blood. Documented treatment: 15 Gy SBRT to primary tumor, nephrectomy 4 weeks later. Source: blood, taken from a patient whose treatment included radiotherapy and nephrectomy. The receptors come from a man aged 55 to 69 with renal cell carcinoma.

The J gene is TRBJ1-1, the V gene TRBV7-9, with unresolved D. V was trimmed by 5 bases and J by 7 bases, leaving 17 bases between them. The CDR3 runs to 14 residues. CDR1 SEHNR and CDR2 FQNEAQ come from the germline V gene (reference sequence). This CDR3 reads CASSLDGGRVEAFF. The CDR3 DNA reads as TGTGCCAGCAGCCTAGACGGAGGGAGGGTTGAAGCTTTCTTT. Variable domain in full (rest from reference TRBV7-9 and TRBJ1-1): DTGVSQNPRHKITKRGQNVTFRCDPISEHNRLYWYRQTLGQGPEFLTYFQNEAQLEKSRLLSDRFSAERPKGSFSTLEIQRTEQGDSAMYLCASSLDGGRVEAFFGQGTRLTVV.

DNA of the CDR3: TGTGCCAGCAGCGACTTTAACCCGGGACAAAACGAGCAGTACTTC. It is translated as CASSDFNPGQNEQYF. J is TRBJ2-7 and V is TRBV25-1; D is perhaps TRBD1 (6 bases). Germline V gene lookup returns CDR1 MGHDK and CDR2 SYGVNS. The length of the CDR3 is 15 residues. Trimming stripped 6 bases from V and 5 bases from J, with 20 bases between.

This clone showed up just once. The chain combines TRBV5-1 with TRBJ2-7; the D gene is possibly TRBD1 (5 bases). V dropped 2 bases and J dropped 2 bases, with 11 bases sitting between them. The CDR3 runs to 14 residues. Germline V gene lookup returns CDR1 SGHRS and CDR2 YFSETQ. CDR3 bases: TGCGCCAGCAGCTTACAGGAAGGGACCTACGAGCAGTACTTC. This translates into CASSLQEGTYEQYF. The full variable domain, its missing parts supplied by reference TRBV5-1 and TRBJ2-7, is KAGVTQTPRYLIKTRGQQVTLSCSPISGHRSVSWYQQTPGQGLQFLFEYFSETQRNKGNFPGRFSGRQFSNSRSEMNVSTLELGDSALYLCASSLQEGTYEQYFGPGTRLTVT.

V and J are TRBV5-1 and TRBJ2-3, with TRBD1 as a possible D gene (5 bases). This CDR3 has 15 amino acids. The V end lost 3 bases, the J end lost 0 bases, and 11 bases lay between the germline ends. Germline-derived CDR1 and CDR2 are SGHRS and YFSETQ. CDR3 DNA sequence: TGCGCCAGCAGCTCCCGACAGACTAGCACAGATACGCAGTATTTT. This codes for CASSSRQTSTDTQYF. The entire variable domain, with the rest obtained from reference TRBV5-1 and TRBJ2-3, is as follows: KAGVTQTPRYLIKTRGQQVTLSCSPISGHRSVSWYQQTPGQGLQFLFEYFSETQRNKGNFPGRFSGRQFSNSRSEMNVSTLELGDSALYLCASSSRQTSTDTQYFGPGTRLTVL.

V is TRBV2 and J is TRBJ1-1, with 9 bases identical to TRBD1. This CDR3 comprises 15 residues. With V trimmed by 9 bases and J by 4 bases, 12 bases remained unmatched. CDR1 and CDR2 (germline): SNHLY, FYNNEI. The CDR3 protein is CARRLRGQGFTEAFF. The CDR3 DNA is TGTGCCAGGCGACTTAGGGGACAGGGCTTCACTGAAGCTTTCTTT.

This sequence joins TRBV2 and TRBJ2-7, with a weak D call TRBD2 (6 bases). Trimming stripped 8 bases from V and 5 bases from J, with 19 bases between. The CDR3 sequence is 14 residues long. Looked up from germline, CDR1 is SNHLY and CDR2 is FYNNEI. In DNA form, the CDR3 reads TGTGCCAGCTCGGACCTAACTTCGGGAGACGAGCAGTACTTC. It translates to CASSDLTSGDEQYF.

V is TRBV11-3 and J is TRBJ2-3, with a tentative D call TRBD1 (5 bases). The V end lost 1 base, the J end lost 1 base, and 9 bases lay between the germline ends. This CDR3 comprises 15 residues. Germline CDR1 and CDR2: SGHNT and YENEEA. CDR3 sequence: CASSLGGGRTDTQYF. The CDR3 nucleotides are TGTGCCAGCAGCTTAGGGGGCGGCCGCACAGATACGCAGTATTTT.

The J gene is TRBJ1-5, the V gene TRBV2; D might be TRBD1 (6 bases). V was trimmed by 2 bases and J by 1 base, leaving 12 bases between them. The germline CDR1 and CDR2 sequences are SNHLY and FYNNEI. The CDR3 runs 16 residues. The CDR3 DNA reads TGTGCCAGCAGTGAAATGGGGGCGCGGAGCAATCAGCCCCAGCATTTT. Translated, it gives CASSEMGARSNQPQHF.

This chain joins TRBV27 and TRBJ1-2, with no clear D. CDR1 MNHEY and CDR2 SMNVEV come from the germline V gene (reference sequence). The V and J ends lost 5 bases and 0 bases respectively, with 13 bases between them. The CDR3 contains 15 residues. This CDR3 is CASSQRGDPNYGYTF. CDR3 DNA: TGTGCCAGCAGTCAACGAGGTGATCCTAACTATGGCTACACCTTC.

This chain's CDR3 is CASSESRYPNTGELFF. CDR3 DNA sequence: TGTGCCAGCAGTGAATCCCGGTACCCGAACACCGGGGAGCTGTTTTTT. The chain carries TRBV2 and TRBJ2-2; D is undetermined. Trimming cost V 2 bases and J 0 bases, with 10 bases left between them. The CDR3 consists of 16 residues. The germline V gene encodes CDR1 SNHLY and CDR2 FYNNEI.

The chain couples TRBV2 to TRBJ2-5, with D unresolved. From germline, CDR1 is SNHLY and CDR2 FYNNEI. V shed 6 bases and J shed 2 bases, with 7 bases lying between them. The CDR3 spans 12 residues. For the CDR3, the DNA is TGTGCCAGCAGCGGCCCACAAGAGACCCAGTACTTC. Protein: CASSGPQETQYF.

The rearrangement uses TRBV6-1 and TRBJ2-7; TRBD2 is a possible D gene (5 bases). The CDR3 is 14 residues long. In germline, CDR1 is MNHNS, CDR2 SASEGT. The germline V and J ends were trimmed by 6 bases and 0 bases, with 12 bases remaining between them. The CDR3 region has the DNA TGTGCCAGCAGGGTAAGGACTGACTCCTACGAGCAGTACTTC. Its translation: CASRVRTDSYEQYF.

CDR3 protein: CATATSGPTDEQFF. In DNA, the CDR3 is TGTGCCACCGCGACTAGCGGACCCACCGATGAGCAGTTCTTC. The J gene is TRBJ2-1, the V gene TRBV10-3; 9 positions agree with TRBD2. With 10 bases clipped from V and 8 bases from J, the junction kept 12 bases outside the gene matches. The CDR3 totals 14 residues. CDR1 ENHRY and CDR2 SYGVKD come from the germline V gene.

The CDR3 region has the DNA TGCGCCAGCAGCGCCCCAACAGGGAACTATGGCTACACCTTC. Amino acids: CASSAPTGNYGYTF. V gene TRBV4-1 combines with J gene TRBJ1-2; tentative D call: TRBD1 (6 bases). The CDR3 is 14 amino acids. In germline, CDR1 is MGHRA, CDR2 YSYEKL. Between the trimmed V and J ends, which lost 5 bases and 2 bases, there was a span of 12 bases.

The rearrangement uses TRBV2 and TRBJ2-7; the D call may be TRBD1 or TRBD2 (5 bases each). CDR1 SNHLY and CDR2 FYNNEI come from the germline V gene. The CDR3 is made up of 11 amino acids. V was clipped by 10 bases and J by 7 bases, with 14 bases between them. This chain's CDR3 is CATGRSQEQYF. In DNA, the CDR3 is TGTGCCACGGGACGGTCGCAGGAGCAGTACTTC.

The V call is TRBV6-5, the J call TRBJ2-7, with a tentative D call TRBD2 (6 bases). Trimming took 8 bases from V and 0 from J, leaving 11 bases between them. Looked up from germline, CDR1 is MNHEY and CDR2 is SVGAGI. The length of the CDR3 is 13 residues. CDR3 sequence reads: CASGLADSYEQYF. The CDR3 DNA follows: TGTGCCAGCGGATTAGCGGACTCCTACGAGCAGTACTTC.

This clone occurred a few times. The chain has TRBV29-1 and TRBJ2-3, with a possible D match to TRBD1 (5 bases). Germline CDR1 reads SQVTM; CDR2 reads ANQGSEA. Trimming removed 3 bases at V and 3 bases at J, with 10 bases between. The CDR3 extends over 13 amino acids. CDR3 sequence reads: CSVETDRTDTQYF. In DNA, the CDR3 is TGCAGCGTTGAGACCGACAGAACAGATACGCAGTATTTT.

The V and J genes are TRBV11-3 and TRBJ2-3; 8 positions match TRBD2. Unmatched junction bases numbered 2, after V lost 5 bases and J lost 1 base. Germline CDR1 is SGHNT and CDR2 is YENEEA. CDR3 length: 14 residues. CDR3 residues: CASSATSGTDTQYF. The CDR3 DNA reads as TGTGCCAGCAGCGCGACTAGCGGCACAGATACGCAGTATTTT. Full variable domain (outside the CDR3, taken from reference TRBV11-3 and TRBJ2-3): EAGVVQSPRYKIIEKKQPVAFWCNPISGHNTLYWYLQNLGQGPELLIRYENEEAVDDSQLPKDRFSAERLKGVDSTLKIQPAELGDSAVYLCASSATSGTDTQYFGPGTRLTVL.

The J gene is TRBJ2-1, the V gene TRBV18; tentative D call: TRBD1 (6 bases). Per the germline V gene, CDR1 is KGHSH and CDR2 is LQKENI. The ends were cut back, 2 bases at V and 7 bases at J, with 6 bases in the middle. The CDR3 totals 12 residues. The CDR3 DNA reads TGTGCCAGCTCACCAGACAGGAATGAGCAGTTCTTC. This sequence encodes CASSPDRNEQFF.

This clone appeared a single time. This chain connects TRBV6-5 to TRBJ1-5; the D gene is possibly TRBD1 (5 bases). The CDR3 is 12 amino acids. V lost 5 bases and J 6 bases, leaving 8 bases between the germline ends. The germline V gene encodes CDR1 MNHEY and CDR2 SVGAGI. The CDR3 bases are TGTGCCAGCAGTGACAGCGCTCAGCCCCAGCATTTT. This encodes CASSDSAQPQHF.

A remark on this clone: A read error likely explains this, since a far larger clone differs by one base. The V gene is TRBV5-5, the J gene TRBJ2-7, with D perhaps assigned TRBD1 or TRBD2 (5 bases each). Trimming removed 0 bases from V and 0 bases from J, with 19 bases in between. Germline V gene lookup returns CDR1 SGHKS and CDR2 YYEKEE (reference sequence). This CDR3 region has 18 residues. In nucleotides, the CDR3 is TGTGCCAGCAGCTTGGTTCTGGGCCTGGGGGTGAGCTCCTACGAGCAGTACTTC. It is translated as CASSLVLGLGVSSYEQYF.

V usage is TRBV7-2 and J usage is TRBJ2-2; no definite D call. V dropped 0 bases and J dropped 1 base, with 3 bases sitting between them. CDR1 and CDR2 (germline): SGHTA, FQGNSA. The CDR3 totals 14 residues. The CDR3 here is CASSLARNTGELFF. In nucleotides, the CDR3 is TGTGCCAGCAGCTTAGCACGGAACACCGGGGAGCTGTTTTTT.

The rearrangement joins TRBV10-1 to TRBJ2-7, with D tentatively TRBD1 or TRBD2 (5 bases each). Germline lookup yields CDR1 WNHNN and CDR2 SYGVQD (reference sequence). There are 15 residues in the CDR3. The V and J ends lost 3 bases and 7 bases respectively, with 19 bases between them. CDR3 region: CASSEQIIPGREQYF. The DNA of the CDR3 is TGCGCCAGCAGTGAACAAATTATTCCGGGGCGGGAGCAGTACTTC.

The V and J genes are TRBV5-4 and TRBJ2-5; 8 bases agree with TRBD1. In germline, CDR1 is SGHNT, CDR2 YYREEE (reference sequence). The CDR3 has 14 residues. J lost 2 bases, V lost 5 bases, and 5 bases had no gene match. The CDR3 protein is CASRRQGPQETQYF. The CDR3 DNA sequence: TGTGCCAGCAGACGACAGGGGCCTCAAGAGACCCAGTACTTC.

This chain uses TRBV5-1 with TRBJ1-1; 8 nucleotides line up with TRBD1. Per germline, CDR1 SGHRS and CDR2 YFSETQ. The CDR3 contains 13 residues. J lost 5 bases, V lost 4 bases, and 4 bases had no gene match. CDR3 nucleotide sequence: TGCGCCAGCAGCAAGACAGGGGAAACTGAAGCTTTCTTT. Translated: CASSKTGETEAFF.

The CDR3 spells CASSTIGQGTEAFF. The DNA of the CDR3 is TGTGCCAGCAGTACGATCGGACAGGGCACTGAAGCTTTCTTT. The chain is built from TRBV28 and TRBJ1-1; 8 bases align to TRBD1. The V and J ends lost 5 bases and 4 bases, in that order; junction bases with no gene match: 6. Germline V gene lookup returns CDR1 MDHEN and CDR2 SYDVKM. The CDR3 contains 14 residues.